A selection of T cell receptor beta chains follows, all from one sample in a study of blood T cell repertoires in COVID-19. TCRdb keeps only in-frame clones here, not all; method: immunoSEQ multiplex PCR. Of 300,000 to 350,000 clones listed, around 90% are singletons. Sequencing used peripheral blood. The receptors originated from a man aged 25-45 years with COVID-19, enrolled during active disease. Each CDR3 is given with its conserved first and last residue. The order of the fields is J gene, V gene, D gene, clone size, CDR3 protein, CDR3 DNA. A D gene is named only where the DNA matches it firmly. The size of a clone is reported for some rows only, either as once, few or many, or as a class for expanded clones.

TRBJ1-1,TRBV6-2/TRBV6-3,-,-,CASSYFRGGTEAFF,TGTGCCAGCAGTTACTTCCGGGGGGGCACTGAAGCTTTCTTT
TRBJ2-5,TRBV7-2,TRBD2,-,CASSLGAGGRETQYF,TGTGCCAGCAGCTTAGGGGCGGGGGGACGAGAGACCCAGTACTTC
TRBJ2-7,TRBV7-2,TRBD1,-,CASSTSGQGPYEQYF,TGTGCCAGCAGCACTTCGGGACAGGGCCCCTACGAGCAGTACTTC
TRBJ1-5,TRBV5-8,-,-,CASSLGTTSNQPQHF,TGTGCCAGCAGCCTCGGGACAACTAGCAATCAGCCCCAGCATTTT
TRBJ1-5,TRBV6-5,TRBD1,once,CASGRTGSSNQPQHF,TGTGCCAGCGGACGGACAGGTTCTAGCAATCAGCCCCAGCATTTT
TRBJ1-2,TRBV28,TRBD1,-,CASRISGGAYGYTF,TGTGCCAGCAGAATTTCAGGGGGAGCTTATGGCTACACCTTC
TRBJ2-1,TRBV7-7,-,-,CASSLGSGEGNEQFF,TGTGCCAGCAGCTTAGGTTCAGGGGAGGGCAATGAGCAGTTCTTC
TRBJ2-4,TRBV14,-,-,CASSSWDPGIQYF,TGTGCCAGCAGCTCCTGGGATCCAGGGATTCAGTACTTC
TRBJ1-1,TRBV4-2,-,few,CASSPQRGPEAFF,TGTGCCAGCAGCCCCCAAAGGGGCCCTGAAGCTTTCTTT
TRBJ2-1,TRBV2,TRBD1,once,CASSPPPTGVNEQFF,TGTGCCAGCAGCCCGCCCCCGACAGGGGTCAATGAGCAGTTCTTC
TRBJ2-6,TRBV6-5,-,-,CASKNRAGANVLTF,TGTGCCAGCAAAAACAGGGCTGGGGCCAACGTCCTGACTTTC
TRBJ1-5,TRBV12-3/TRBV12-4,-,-,CASRDLRGLQHF,TGTGCCAGCAGGGACCTCCGGGGATTACAGCATTTT
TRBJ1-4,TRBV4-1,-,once,CASSLTSRSRVRDEKLFF,TGCGCCAGCAGCCTCACGTCCCGCTCGCGGGTAAGGGATGAAAAACTGTTTTTT
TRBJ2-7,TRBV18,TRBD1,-,CASSPPGQGKREQYF,TGTGCCAGCTCACCACCGGGACAGGGGAAACGCGAGCAGTACTTC
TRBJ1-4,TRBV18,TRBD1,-,CASSPFGAGGTGEKLFF,TGTGCCAGCTCACCCTTCGGGGCAGGGGGCACCGGAGAAAAACTGTTTTTT